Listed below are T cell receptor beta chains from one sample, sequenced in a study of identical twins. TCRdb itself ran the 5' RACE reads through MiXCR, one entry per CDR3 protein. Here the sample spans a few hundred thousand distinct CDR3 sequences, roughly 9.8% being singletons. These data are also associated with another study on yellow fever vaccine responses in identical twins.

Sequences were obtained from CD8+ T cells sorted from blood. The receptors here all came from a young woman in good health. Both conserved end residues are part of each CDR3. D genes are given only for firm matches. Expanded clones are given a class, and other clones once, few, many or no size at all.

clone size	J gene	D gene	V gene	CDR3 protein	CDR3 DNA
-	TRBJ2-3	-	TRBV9	CASSVDGGVVADTQYF	TGTGCCAGCAGCGTAGACGGGGGAGTTGTGGCAGATACGCAGTATTTT
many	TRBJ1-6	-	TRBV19	CASSISASGWTRGTDNSPLHF	TGTGCCAGTAGTATCTCGGCTAGTGGTTGGACTCGCGGTACCGATAATTCACCCCTCCACTTT
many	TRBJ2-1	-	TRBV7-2	CASRERFEQFF	TGTGCCAGCAGAGAGCGTTTTGAGCAGTTCTTC
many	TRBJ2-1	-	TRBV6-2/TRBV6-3	CASSYSIVNLSYNEQFF	TGTGCCAGCAGTTACTCGATTGTCAACCTCTCCTACAATGAGCAGTTCTTC
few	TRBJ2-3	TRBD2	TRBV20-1	CSAIGRDTDTQYF	TGCAGTGCTATAGGGAGGGACACAGATACGCAGTATTTT
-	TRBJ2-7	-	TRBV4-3	CASSQDGYDEQYF	TGCGCCAGCAGCCAAGATGGGTACGACGAGCAGTACTTC
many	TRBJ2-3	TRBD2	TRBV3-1	CASSLTSGGSTDTQYF	TGTGCCAGCAGCCTTACTAGCGGGGGATCCACAGATACGCAGTATTTT
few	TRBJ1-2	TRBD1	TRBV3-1	CASSQEQGARGYTF	TGTGCCAGCAGCCAAGAACAGGGGGCGCGGGGCTACACCTTC
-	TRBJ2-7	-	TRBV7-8	CASHPTGSYEQYF	TGTGCCAGCCATCCAACAGGGTCCTACGAGCAGTACTTC
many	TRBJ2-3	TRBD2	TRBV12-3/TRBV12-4	CASSLAPLAGGTDTQYF	TGTGCCAGCAGTTTAGCGCCTCTAGCGGGAGGGACAGATACGCAGTATTTT
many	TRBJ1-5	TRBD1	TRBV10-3	CAISEGARGQPQHF	TGTGCCATCAGCGAGGGGGCGCGGGGTCAGCCCCAGCATTTT
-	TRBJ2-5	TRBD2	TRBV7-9	CASSPIAGGRAETQYF	TGTGCCAGCAGCCCAATAGCGGGGGGAAGGGCAGAGACCCAGTACTTC
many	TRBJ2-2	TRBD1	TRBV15	CATSSAGTGGTGELFF	TGTGCCACCAGCAGCGCCGGGACAGGGGGCACGGGGGAGCTGTTTTTT
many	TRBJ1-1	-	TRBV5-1	CASSVGVGARGTEAFF	TGCGCCAGCAGCGTAGGGGTCGGGGCCAGAGGCACTGAAGCTTTCTTT
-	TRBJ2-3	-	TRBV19	CASSIPFGFLTDTQYF	TGTGCCAGTAGTATTCCGTTCGGGTTCCTCACAGATACGCAGTATTTT
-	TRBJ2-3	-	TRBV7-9	CASSLLGGSSTDTQYF	TGTGCCAGCAGCTTATTAGGTGGATCTAGCACAGATACGCAGTATTTT
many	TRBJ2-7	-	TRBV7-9	CASSSYMGEQYF	TGTGCCAGCAGCTCCTACATGGGCGAGCAGTACTTC
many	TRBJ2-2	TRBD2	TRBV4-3	CASSQPPGLAAGELFF	TGCGCCAGCAGCCAACCCCCGGGACTAGCGGCCGGGGAGCTGTTTTTT
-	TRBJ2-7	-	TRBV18	CASPPGTDYEQYF	TGTGCCAGCCCACCGGGGACCGACTACGAGCAGTACTTC
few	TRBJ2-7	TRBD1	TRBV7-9	CASSEPGTGGSYEQYF	TGTGCCAGCAGCGAACCCGGGACAGGGGGTTCCTACGAGCAGTACTTC
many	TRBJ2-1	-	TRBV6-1	CALLGWAYNEQFF	TGTGCCTTACTTGGGTGGGCCTACAATGAGCAGTTCTTC
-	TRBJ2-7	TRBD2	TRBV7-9	CASSPPTSGYEQYF	TGTGCCAGCAGCCCACCGACTAGCGGATACGAGCAGTACTTC
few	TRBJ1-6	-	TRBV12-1	CASNPDSPLYNSPLHF	TGTGCCAGCAACCCCGACAGCCCGCTGTATAATTCACCCCTCCACTTT
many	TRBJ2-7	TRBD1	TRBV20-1	CSASAGGPTYEQYF	TGCAGTGCTTCCGCAGGGGGCCCGACCTACGAGCAGTACTTC
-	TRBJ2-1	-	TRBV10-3	CAISVSTGGLYNEQFF	TGTGCCATCAGTGTGTCGACAGGAGGGCTTTACAATGAGCAGTTCTTC
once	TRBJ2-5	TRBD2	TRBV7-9	CATGGLAGVETQYF	TGTGCCACTGGGGGACTAGCGGGAGTCGAGACCCAGTACTTC
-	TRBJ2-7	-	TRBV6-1	CASTTPAALYEQYF	TGTGCCAGCACCACTCCGGCGGCCCTCTACGAGCAGTACTTC
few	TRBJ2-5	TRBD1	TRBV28	CASSPRQGVKTQYF	TGTGCCAGCAGTCCGCGACAGGGTGTGAAGACCCAGTACTTC
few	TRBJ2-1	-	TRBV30	CAWSGGGNEQFF	TGTGCCTGGAGCGGGGGTGGTAATGAGCAGTTCTTC
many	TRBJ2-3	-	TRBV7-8	CASSLTQGWVADTQYF	TGTGCCAGCAGCTTAACGCAGGGATGGGTAGCAGATACGCAGTATTTT
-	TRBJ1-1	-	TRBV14	CASSQDRRLEAFF	TGTGCCAGCAGCCAAGATCGAAGGTTGGAGGCTTTCTTT
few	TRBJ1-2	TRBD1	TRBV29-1	CSGAGTANYGYTF	TGCAGCGGAGCGGGGACAGCGAACTATGGCTACACCTTC
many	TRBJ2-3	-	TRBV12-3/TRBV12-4	CASSFSGFDTQYF	TGTGCCAGCAGTTTCTCGGGGTTCGATACGCAGTATTTT